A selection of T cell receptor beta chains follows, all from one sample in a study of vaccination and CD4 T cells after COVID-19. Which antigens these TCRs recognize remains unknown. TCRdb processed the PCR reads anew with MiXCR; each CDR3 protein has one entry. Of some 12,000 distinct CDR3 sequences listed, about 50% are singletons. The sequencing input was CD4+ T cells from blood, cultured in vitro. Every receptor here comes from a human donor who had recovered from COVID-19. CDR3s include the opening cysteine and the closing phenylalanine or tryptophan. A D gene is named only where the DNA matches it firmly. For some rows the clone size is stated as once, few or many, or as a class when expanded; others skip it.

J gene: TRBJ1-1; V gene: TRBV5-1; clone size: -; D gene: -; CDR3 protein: CASTILTGRNTEAFF; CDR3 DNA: TGCGCCAGCACCATCCTAACAGGGCGGAACACTGAAGCTTTCTTT
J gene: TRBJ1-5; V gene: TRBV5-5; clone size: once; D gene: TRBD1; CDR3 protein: CASSQHRVNRGYSNQPQHF; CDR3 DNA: TGTGCCAGCAGCCAACATAGGGTGAACAGGGGTTATAGCAATCAGCCCCAGCATTTT
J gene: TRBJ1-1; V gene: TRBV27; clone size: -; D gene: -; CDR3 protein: CASSARRGRDTEAFF; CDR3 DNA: TGTGCCAGCAGTGCCAGGAGGGGAAGGGATACTGAAGCTTTCTTT
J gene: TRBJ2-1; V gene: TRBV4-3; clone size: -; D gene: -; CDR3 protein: CASSHGWGSGRSYNEQFF; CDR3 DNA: TGCGCCAGCAGCCATGGTTGGGGGTCGGGACGCTCCTACAATGAGCAGTTCTTC
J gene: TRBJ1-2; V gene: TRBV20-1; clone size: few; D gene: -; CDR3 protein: CSARSGERHGYTF; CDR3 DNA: TGCAGTGCTAGATCGGGGGAAAGACATGGCTACACCTTC
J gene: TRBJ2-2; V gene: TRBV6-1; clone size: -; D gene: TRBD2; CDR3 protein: CATIQTSGYTGELFF; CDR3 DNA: TGTGCCACCATACAGACTAGCGGGTACACCGGGGAGCTGTTTTTT
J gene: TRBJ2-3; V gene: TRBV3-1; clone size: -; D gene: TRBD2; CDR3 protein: CASSQGRGSGGDTQYF; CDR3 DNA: TGTGCCAGCAGCCAAGGTCGGGGTAGCGGGGGAGATACGCAGTATTTT
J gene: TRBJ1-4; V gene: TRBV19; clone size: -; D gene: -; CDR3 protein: CASSLSTGTEKLFF; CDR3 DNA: TGTGCCAGTAGTCTAAGCACCGGGACTGAAAAACTGTTTTTT
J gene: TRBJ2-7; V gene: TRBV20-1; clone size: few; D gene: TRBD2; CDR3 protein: CSATYSGRADEQYF; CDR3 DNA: TGCAGTGCTACTTATAGCGGGAGGGCGGACGAGCAGTACTTC
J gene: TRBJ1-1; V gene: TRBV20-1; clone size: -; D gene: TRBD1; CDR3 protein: CSPTRDSEAFF; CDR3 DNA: TGCAGTCCTACCAGGGACAGCGAAGCTTTCTTT
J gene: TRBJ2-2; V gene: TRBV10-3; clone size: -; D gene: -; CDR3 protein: CAISERDTGELFF; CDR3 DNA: TGTGCCATCAGTGAAAGGGACACCGGGGAGCTGTTTTTT
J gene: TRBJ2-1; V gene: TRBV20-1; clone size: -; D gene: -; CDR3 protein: CSASLASHEQFF; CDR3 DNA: TGCAGTGCTAGTCTAGCATCCCATGAGCAGTTCTTC
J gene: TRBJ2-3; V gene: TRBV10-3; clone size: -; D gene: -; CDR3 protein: CAISEFRLADTQYF; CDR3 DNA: TGTGCCATCAGTGAATTCAGGCTCGCGGATACGCAGTATTTT
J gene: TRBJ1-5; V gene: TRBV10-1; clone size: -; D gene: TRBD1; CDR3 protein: CASIPGDRDSNQPQHF; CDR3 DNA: TGCGCCAGCATCCCGGGGGACAGGGATTCCAATCAGCCCCAGCATTTT
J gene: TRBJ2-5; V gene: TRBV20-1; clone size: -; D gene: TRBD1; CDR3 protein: CSATLGGTGGVSTQYF; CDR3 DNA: TGCAGTGCCACGTTGGGCGGTACAGGGGGAGTCTCGACCCAGTACTTC
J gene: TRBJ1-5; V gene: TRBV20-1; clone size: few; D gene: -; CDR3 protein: CSAKRGVSNQPQHF; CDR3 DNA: TGCAGTGCTAAGAGAGGGGTTAGCAATCAGCCCCAGCATTTT
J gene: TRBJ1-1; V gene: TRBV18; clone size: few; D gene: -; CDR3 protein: CASSPTGPTEAFF; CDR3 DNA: TGTGCCAGCTCACCAACAGGGCCCACTGAAGCTTTCTTT
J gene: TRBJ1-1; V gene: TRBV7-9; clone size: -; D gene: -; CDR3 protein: CASSWSRDTNTEAFF; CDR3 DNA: TGTGCCAGCAGCTGGTCCCGGGACACGAACACTGAAGCTTTCTTT
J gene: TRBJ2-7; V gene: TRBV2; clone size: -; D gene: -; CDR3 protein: CASSEDIYEQYF; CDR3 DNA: TGTGCCAGCAGTGAAGATATCTACGAGCAGTACTTC
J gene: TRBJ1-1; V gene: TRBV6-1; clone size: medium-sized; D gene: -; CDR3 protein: CASRGLDGANTEAFF; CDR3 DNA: TGTGCCAGCAGGGGTCTGGACGGAGCGAACACTGAAGCTTTCTTT
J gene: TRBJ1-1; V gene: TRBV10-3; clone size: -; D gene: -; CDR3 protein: CAIRWTVNTEAFF; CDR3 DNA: TGTGCCATCAGATGGACGGTGAACACTGAAGCTTTCTTT
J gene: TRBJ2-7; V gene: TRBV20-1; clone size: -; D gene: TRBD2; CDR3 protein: CSAVPGGSVAYEQYF; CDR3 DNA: TGCAGTGCTGTACCGGGCGGGAGCGTGGCCTACGAGCAGTACTTC
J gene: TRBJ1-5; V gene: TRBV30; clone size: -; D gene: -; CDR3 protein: CAWSVGSHNQPQHF; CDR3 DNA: TGTGCCTGGAGTGTGGGGTCACACAATCAGCCCCAGCATTTT
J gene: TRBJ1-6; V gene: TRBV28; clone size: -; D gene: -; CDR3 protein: CASSPPNSPLHF; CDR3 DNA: TGTGCCAGCAGTCCTCCCAATTCACCCCTCCACTTT
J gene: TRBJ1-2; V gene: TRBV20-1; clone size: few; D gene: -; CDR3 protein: CSAARGMTKGNYGYTF; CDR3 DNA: TGCAGTGCCGCTCGGGGGATGACAAAGGGCAACTATGGCTACACCTTC
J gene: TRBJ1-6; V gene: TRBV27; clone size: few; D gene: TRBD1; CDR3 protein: CASSFNPPGQSKYSPLHF; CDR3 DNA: TGTGCCAGCAGTTTTAACCCACCGGGACAGTCGAAGTATTCACCCCTCCACTTT
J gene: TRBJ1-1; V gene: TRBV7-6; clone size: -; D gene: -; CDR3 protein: CASTLQGNTEAFF; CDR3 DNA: TGTGCCAGCACCTTACAGGGGAACACTGAAGCTTTCTTT
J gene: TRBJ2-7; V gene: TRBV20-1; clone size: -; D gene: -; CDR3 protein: CSAWDYQGGEQYF; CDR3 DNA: TGCAGTGCCTGGGACTACCAGGGGGGGGAGCAGTACTTC
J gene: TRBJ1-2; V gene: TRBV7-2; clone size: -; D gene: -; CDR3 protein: CASSDLPGNYGYTF; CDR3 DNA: TGTGCCAGCAGCGACCTTCCTGGGAACTATGGCTACACCTTC